These 29 T cell receptor beta chains were sequenced from one sample in a study of T-cell memory formation after mild COVID-19. Via MiXCR, TCRdb re-called the 5' RACE reads, giving one row per CDR3 protein. The sample consists of about 430,000 distinct CDR3 sequences, 20% to 30% of them appearing once. The sample consisted of PBMCs or a T cell subset sorted from them (not recorded which). The source of these receptors is an adult woman who had mild COVID-19 (a few samples of this study predate the infection). Cell type and time point are not known.

This clonotype came up a few times. The V call is TRBV24-1, the J call TRBJ2-3; 11 bases are a match to TRBD2. CDR1 KGHDR and CDR2 SFDVKD come from the germline V gene. The J segment lost 3 bases and the V segment lost 2 bases, leaving 3 bases of the junction unmatched. CDR3 length equals 16 residues. CDR3: CATSDSASGRTDTQYF. CDR3 coding DNA: TGTGCCACCAGTGATTCGGCTAGCGGGAGGACAGATACGCAGTATTTT.

The chain recombines TRBV29-1 with TRBJ1-1; 7 positions agree with TRBD1. CDR3 length equals 13 residues. CDR1 SQVTM and CDR2 ANQGSEA come from the germline V gene. The ends lost 5 bases at V and 2 bases at J; junction bases unmatched: 5. CDR3 loop: CSVNRDRNTEAFF. The CDR3 nucleotides read TGCAGCGTTAACCGGGACAGAAACACTGAAGCTTTCTTT.

The rearrangement links TRBV7-2 to TRBJ2-5; 8 nucleotides align to TRBD2. CDR1 is SGHTA and CDR2 is FQGNSA in the germline V gene. This CDR3 is 17 amino acids long. V was clipped by 6 bases and J by 1 base; unmatched bases: 13. DNA for the CDR3: TGTGCCAGCAGTTGGAGAATGGCGGGGGGCCGCCAAGAGACCCAGTACTTC. Translating it yields CASSWRMAGGRQETQYF.

The chain joins TRBV9 to TRBJ2-3; perhaps TRBD1 as D (5 bases). CDR1 and CDR2 (germline): SGDLS, YYNGEE. Trimming cost V 6 bases and J 3 bases, with 17 bases left between them. This CDR3 is built from 15 residues. Written as DNA, the CDR3 is TGTGCCAGCACCCTCGTTGGCAGGGCAACAGATACGCAGTATTTT. It encodes CASTLVGRATDTQYF. Based on the CDR3 plus reference TRBV9 and TRBJ2-3, the full variable domain is DSGVTQTPKHLITATGQRVTLRCSPRSGDLSVYWYQQSLDQGLQFLIQYYNGEERAKGNILERFSAQQFPDLHSELNLSSLELGDSALYFCASTLVGRATDTQYFGPGTRLTVL.

The rearrangement joins TRBV20-1 to TRBJ1-1; D unclear. The CDR3 totals 14 residues. Germline V gene data show CDR1 as DFQATT and CDR2 as SNEGSKA (reference sequence). Between the trimmed V and J ends, which lost 0 bases and 3 bases, there was a span of 11 bases. In DNA form, the CDR3 reads TGCAGTGCTAGAGATAGGAGGGCGTACACTGAAGCTTTCTTT. Translating it yields CSARDRRAYTEAFF.

This clonotype was detected a few times. V is TRBV4-2 and J is TRBJ2-3, with 7 bases aligning to TRBD2. The V gene's germline CDR1 is LGHNA and CDR2 YNFKEQ. This CDR3 region has 15 residues. After removal of 2 bases from V and 5 bases from J, the junction contained 7 bases not matched to a gene. The CDR3 nucleotides read TGTGCCAGCAGCCAAACTAGCGCCCGCGGAGATACGCAGTATTTT. Its translation is CASSQTSARGDTQYF.

The table lists this clonotype with many counts. The chain links TRBV27 to TRBJ2-1; D uncertain. V gave up 3 bases and J gave up 12 bases, with 9 bases separating them. Per the germline V gene, CDR1 is MNHEY and CDR2 is SMNVEV (reference sequence). There are 11 residues in the CDR3. The CDR3 nucleotides read TGTGCCAGCAGTTTCTGGGGTGGGCAGTTCTTC. It yields the protein CASSFWGGQFF.

The V gene is TRBV3-1, the J gene TRBJ2-3, with D perhaps given as TRBD1 or TRBD2 (5 bases each). Trimming took 2 bases from V and 2 from J, leaving 17 bases between them. Germline-derived CDR1 and CDR2 are LGHDT and YNNKEL (reference sequence). CDR3 length equals 17 residues. CDR3 amino acids: CASSQWDPGSNTDTQYF. CDR3 bases: TGTGCCAGCAGCCAATGGGACCCAGGGTCGAACACAGATACGCAGTATTTT.

The chain combines TRBV29-1 with TRBJ2-7, with 10 bases identical to TRBD1. V was clipped by 3 bases and J by 3 bases; unmatched bases: 5. The CDR3 has 14 amino acids. Germline V gene sequence: CDR1 SQVTM, CDR2 ANQGSEA. The CDR3 DNA sequence: TGCAGCGTTGAGGCAGGGGACAGGGGCTACGAGCAGTACTTC. Translating gives CSVEAGDRGYEQYF.

This clonotype was observed a handful of times. The genes are TRBV4-1 and TRBJ1-2; 9 bases are a match to TRBD1. Germline loops: CDR1 MGHRA, CDR2 YSYEKL. The CDR3 has 16 amino acids. Trimming at V came to 2 bases and at J to 9 bases, leaving 13 bases not matched to a gene. CDR3 nucleotides: TGCGCCAGCAGCCAACAACCCGGGACAGGGAGGATCAGCTACACCTTC. It specifies CASSQQPGTGRISYTF.

This chain connects TRBV7-9 to TRBJ1-1; the D is unclear. Germline V gives CDR1 SEHNR, CDR2 FQNEAQ (reference sequence). The V gene lost 5 bases and the J gene lost 6 bases, with 13 bases spanning the gap. The CDR3 is made up of 13 amino acids. The CDR3 DNA reads TGTGCCAGCAGCAATTTTGGACGGCCTGAAGCTTTCTTT. This encodes CASSNFGRPEAFF. The entire variable domain, with the rest obtained from reference TRBV7-9 and TRBJ1-1, is as follows: DTGVSQNPRHKITKRGQNVTFRCDPISEHNRLYWYRQTLGQGPEFLTYFQNEAQLEKSRLLSDRFSAERPKGSFSTLEIQRTEQGDSAMYLCASSNFGRPEAFFGQGTRLTVV.

Turning to this clonotype: One end of the junction fails to match germline, which may point to a read error. V usage is TRBV10-3 and J usage is TRBJ1-1; D might be TRBD1 (5 bases). Germline values: CDR1 ENHRY, CDR2 SYGVKD. The CDR3 contains 13 residues. The CDR3 protein is CAITEAGGTEAFF. CDR3 DNA sequence: TGTGCCATCACTGAGGCGGGGGGCACTGAAGCTTTCTTT.

The chain recombines TRBV15 with TRBJ1-5, with 7 positions matching TRBD1. Germline CDR1 LNHNV, CDR2 YYDKDF (reference sequence). The trim removed 0 bases at V and 8 bases at J, leaving 16 bases unmatched. This CDR3 has 18 residues. The DNA for the CDR3 is TGTGCCACCAGCAGAGATTGGGGGACAGCCTTTGTCACGAAGCCCCAGCATTTT. This encodes CATSRDWGTAFVTKPQHF.

The chain joins TRBV27 to TRBJ2-7, with a possible D match to TRBD1 (5 bases). In germline, CDR1 is MNHEY, CDR2 SMNVEV (reference sequence). The length of the CDR3 is 15 residues. Deletions cut 3 bases from V and 0 bases from J, with 12 bases between. The CDR3 sequence is CASSFSLRDSYEQYF. The CDR3 nucleotides read TGTGCCAGCAGTTTCTCCCTCAGGGACTCCTACGAGCAGTACTTC.

This clonotype was counted only a few times. The rearrangement uses TRBV4-2 and TRBJ2-1; 8 nucleotides match TRBD2. V lost 3 bases, J lost 3 bases, and 7 bases stayed unmatched. CDR1 and CDR2 from the germline V gene are LGHNA and YNFKEQ. The CDR3 runs 16 residues. The CDR3 sequence is CASSQDLSGNYNEQFF. CDR3 sequence (DNA): TGTGCCAGCAGCCAGGACCTTAGCGGGAACTACAATGAGCAGTTCTTC.

This rearrangement joins TRBV4-3 to TRBJ2-5; D unclear. Germline V gives CDR1 LGHNA, CDR2 YSLEER. The CDR3 sequence is 14 residues long. Trimming removed 1 base at V and 5 bases at J, with 11 bases between. CDR3 in amino acids: CASSQVGSVETQYF. The CDR3 bases are TGCGCCAGCAGCCAAGTAGGATCAGTGGAGACCCAGTACTTC.

The chain recombines TRBV7-9 with TRBJ1-2, with 9 nucleotides matching TRBD1. V shed 4 bases, J shed 8 bases, and the junction held 11 bases outside the gene matches. The CDR3 sequence is 15 residues long. CDR1 and CDR2 (germline): SEHNR, FQNEAQ (reference sequence). CDR3 sequence (DNA): TGTGCCAGCAGCTGGGAGGCTGGACAGGGGAGAGGCTACACCTTC. This translates into CASSWEAGQGRGYTF.

This clonotype occurred many times. The V and J genes are TRBV12-3 or TRBV12-4 and TRBJ1-1; 11 bases agree with TRBD1. Unmatched junction bases numbered 7, after V lost 6 bases and J lost 1 base. This CDR3 contains 16 residues. CDR3 DNA sequence: TGTGCCAGCAGATCCGGACAGGGGGCCAAGAACACTGAAGCTTTCTTT. This translates into CASRSGQGAKNTEAFF.

The J gene is TRBJ1-2, the V gene TRBV6-5; 7 bases agree with TRBD1. V gave up 5 bases and J gave up 0 bases; unmatched junction bases: 15. CDR3 length: 18 amino acids. Looked up from germline, CDR1 is MNHEY and CDR2 is SVGAGI. The CDR3 region has the DNA TGTGCCAGCAGTCGTGGCTCCCCGGGACAGAGAGCTAACTATGGCTACACCTTC. Protein sequence: CASSRGSPGQRANYGYTF.

The gene calls are TRBV12-3 or TRBV12-4 and TRBJ2-7, with TRBD2 matching over 10 bases. Trimming at V came to 5 bases and at J to 6 bases, leaving 1 base not matched to a gene. The CDR3 extends over 12 amino acids. The CDR3 nucleotides read TGTGCCAGCAGTGGACTAGCGGTCGAGCAGTACTTC. Translated, it gives CASSGLAVEQYF.

The rearrangement links TRBV20-1 to TRBJ2-1, with 9 bases matching TRBD1. V was clipped by 6 bases and J by 6 bases; unmatched bases: 9. The CDR3 consists of 14 residues. Germline V lookup: CDR1 DFQATT, CDR2 SNEGSKA (reference sequence). The CDR3 protein is CSASRTGAPNEQFF. CDR3 nucleotides: TGCAGTGCCTCGAGGACAGGGGCTCCCAATGAGCAGTTCTTC.

This clonotype was seen only a few times. This rearrangement joins TRBV7-9 to TRBJ2-5; no clear D. Germline CDR1 SEHNR, CDR2 FQNEAQ (reference sequence). The V and J ends lost 3 bases and 4 bases respectively, with 6 bases between them. The CDR3 covers 12 residues. The DNA for the CDR3 is TGTGCCAGCAGCTTCATCCTAGAGACCCAGTACTTC. Translation gives CASSFILETQYF. Complete variable domain (other parts from reference TRBV7-9 and TRBJ2-5): DTGVSQNPRHKITKRGQNVTFRCDPISEHNRLYWYRQTLGQGPEFLTYFQNEAQLEKSRLLSDRFSAERPKGSFSTLEIQRTEQGDSAMYLCASSFILETQYFGPGTRLLVL.

This clonotype has just a few counts. The CDR3: CASSLLQGPNYEQYF. CDR3 in DNA: TGTGCCAGCAGTTTACTCCAGGGACCAAACTACGAGCAGTACTTC. V usage is TRBV28 and J usage is TRBJ2-7, with D perhaps being TRBD1 or TRBD2 (5 bases each). The CDR3 runs to 15 residues. Trimming left V 2 bases short and J 3 bases short, with 14 bases between. Germline lookup yields CDR1 MDHEN and CDR2 SYDVKM.

This sequence joins TRBV25-1 and TRBJ2-2; no definite D call. Per the germline V gene, CDR1 is MGHDK and CDR2 is SYGVNS. The CDR3 has 13 amino acids. Trimming removed 3 bases at V and 7 bases at J, with 9 bases between. The CDR3, as DNA: TGTGCCAGCAGTGACTGGCTGGACGGGGAGCTGTTTTTT. Encoded protein: CASSDWLDGELFF.

CDR3 sequence (DNA): TGTGCCAGCAGCTTATACGGGGGCTACTATGGCTACACCTTC. It is translated as CASSLYGGYYGYTF. V usage is TRBV7-2 and J usage is TRBJ1-2; D is possibly TRBD1 (6 bases). The length of the CDR3 is 14 residues. CDR1 is SGHTA and CDR2 is FQGNSA in the germline V gene. V lost 2 bases to trimming and J lost 3 bases, with 10 bases between them.

V usage is TRBV24-1 and J usage is TRBJ1-5; 12 nucleotides line up with TRBD1. The CDR3 extends over 20 amino acids. Germline-derived CDR1 and CDR2 are KGHDR and SFDVKD. The junction had 10 bases not matched to a gene; V was cut back by 1 base and J by 1 base. CDR3: CATSDFKGQGASRSNQPQHF. In DNA, the CDR3 is TGTGCCACCAGTGATTTTAAGGGACAGGGGGCAAGTAGGAGCAATCAGCCCCAGCATTTT.

This clonotype has a handful of counts. V is TRBV15 and J is TRBJ2-2; maybe TRBD2 (6 bases). The CDR3 runs 15 residues. Germline CDR1 is LNHNV and CDR2 is YYDKDF (reference sequence). Deletions cut 0 bases from V and 2 bases from J, with 7 bases between. CDR3 nucleotide sequence: TGTGCCACCAGCAGAGAAGGGACTAACACCGGGGAGCTGTTTTTT. Translation: CATSREGTNTGELFF.

This sequence joins TRBV3-1 and TRBJ1-2, with D uncertain. From germline, CDR1 is LGHDT and CDR2 YNNKEL (reference sequence). CDR3 length: 15 residues. V was pared by 0 bases and J by 2 bases, with 10 bases between. In nucleotides, the CDR3 is TGTGCCAGCAGCCAAGATCTCCTGCTAAACTATGGCTACACCTTC. Its translation is CASSQDLLLNYGYTF.

V gene TRBV10-3 combines with J gene TRBJ2-7; the D is unclear. The CDR3 has 14 amino acids. Between the trimmed V and J ends, which lost 4 bases and 1 base, there was a span of 11 bases. CDR1 and CDR2 (germline): ENHRY, SYGVKD. CDR3 protein: CAISAIPDSYEQYF. CDR3 DNA: TGTGCCATCAGTGCAATCCCAGATTCCTACGAGCAGTACTTC.